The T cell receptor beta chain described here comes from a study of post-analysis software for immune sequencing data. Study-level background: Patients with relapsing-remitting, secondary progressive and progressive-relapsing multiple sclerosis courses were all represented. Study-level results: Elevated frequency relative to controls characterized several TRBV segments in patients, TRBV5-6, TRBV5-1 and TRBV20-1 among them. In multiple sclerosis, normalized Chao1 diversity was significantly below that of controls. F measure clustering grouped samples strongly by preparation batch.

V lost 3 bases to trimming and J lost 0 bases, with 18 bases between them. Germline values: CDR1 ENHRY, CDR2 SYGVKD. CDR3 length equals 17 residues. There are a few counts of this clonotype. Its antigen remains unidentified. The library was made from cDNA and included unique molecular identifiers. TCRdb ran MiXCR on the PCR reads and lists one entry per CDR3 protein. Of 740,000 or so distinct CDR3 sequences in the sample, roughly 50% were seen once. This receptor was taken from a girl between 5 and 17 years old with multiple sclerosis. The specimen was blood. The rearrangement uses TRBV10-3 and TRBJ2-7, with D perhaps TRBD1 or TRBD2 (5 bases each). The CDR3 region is CAISDEGRAMSSYEQYF. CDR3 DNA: TGTGCCATCAGTGACGAGGGACGGGCAATGAGCTCCTACGAGCAGTACTTC.